Listed below are T cell receptor beta chains from one sample, sequenced in a study of T cell repertoires in cytomegalovirus infection. TCRdb ran MiXCR on the reads and lists one entry per CDR3 protein. The table has about 190,000 distinct CDR3 sequences, roughly 30% seen once. Sequenced input: PBMCs. All receptors come from a human donor in good health (CMV status not recorded). Some clones in this sample may be carry-over from other donors' samples. CDR3s include the opening cysteine and the closing phenylalanine or tryptophan.

V	J	CDR3
TRBV28	TRBJ1-1	CASSSPRGNTEAFF
TRBV20-1	TRBJ1-1	CSARGDGGGDTEAFF
TRBV2	TRBJ2-3	CASSTLAGGTDTQYF
TRBV7-8	TRBJ1-2	CASSDRATYGYTF
TRBV10-3	TRBJ2-4	CAISERGNIQYF
TRBV6-5	TRBJ2-7	CAISYSIQYEQYF
TRBV6-1	TRBJ2-1	CASSPPRRGLSYNEQFF
TRBV20-1	TRBJ2-3	CSARPGLPTYTDTQYF
TRBV7-9	TRBJ1-1	CASSLNSGESEAFF
TRBV7-2	TRBJ1-2	CASSLWGNYGYTF
TRBV6-6	TRBJ2-6	CASITETVRSGANVLTF
TRBV7-8	TRBJ2-3	CASSSLRTALNPDTQYF
TRBV20-1	TRBJ1-5	CSATGQSGEPQHF
TRBV9	TRBJ2-2	CASSVGTGGSGELFF
TRBV19	TRBJ1-3	CASTETYSGNTIYF
TRBV7-2	TRBJ2-1	CASSLTGDEQFF
TRBV30	TRBJ2-1	CALLPAGYAYNEQFF
TRBV6-1	TRBJ2-5	CASSSRTGVNQETQYF
TRBV20-1	TRBJ2-3	CSAGTSGGSTDTDTQYF
TRBV5-5	TRBJ2-7	CASSSTLTVYGEQYF
TRBV12-3/TRBV12-4	TRBJ2-7	CASSRLAGGTYEQYF
TRBV3-1	TRBJ2-3	CASRDPNRNTQYF
TRBV14	TRBJ2-7	CASSRSPPGGLPYEQYF
TRBV20-1	TRBJ2-3	CSASVDHTDTQYF
TRBV29-1	TRBJ1-1	CSALQSGFHRGAFF
TRBV6-2/TRBV6-3	TRBJ2-3	CASSPLKQALADTQYF
TRBV19	TRBJ2-7	CASNRGVSYEQYF
TRBV7-9	TRBJ2-7	CASSPRGDSYEQYF
TRBV7-3	TRBJ2-6	CASSPSYDPSGANVLTF
TRBV7-2	TRBJ1-2	CASSPGLSYTF
TRBV7-2	TRBJ1-5	CASSLQTGRNQPQHF
TRBV7-2	TRBJ2-7	CASSVTGTYEQYF
TRBV5-6	TRBJ1-2	CASSGGQGALGSYGYTF
TRBV7-6	TRBJ2-1	CASSLLTGGGDEQFF
TRBV20-1	TRBJ2-7	CSARPFDRDPYEQYF
TRBV6-2/TRBV6-3	TRBJ2-1	CASSSRVVAGGPNEQFF
TRBV20-1	TRBJ2-2	CSAPTGTGHTGELFF
TRBV7-2	TRBJ2-1	CASSFPGGLYNEQFF
TRBV12-5	TRBJ1-1	CASGLVPWGNTEAFF
TRBV6-2/TRBV6-3	TRBJ1-2	CASSYQTPFYGYTF
TRBV29-1	TRBJ2-7	CSVESGTRRYEQYF
TRBV10-3	TRBJ2-7	CAISESGGEIDEQYF
TRBV7-2	TRBJ1-1	CASTLDPQNTEAFF
TRBV20-1	TRBJ1-1	CSARVSPGETEAFF
TRBV20-1	TRBJ1-2	CSAGQTVNYGYTF
TRBV10-3	TRBJ1-1	CAISPASNSEAFF
TRBV29-1	TRBJ1-1	CSVRSLGGNTEAFF
TRBV7-3	TRBJ2-5	CASSKSGTSGETQYF
TRBV7-6	TRBJ1-2	CDSSLVAEPHYGYTF
TRBV19	TRBJ2-7	CASGTPGEEGEQYF
TRBV4-3	TRBJ2-1	CASSRTHLYNEQFF
TRBV6-6	TRBJ1-1	CASSYDSSVTEAFF
TRBV12-3/TRBV12-4	TRBJ1-2	CASSPPESYGYTF
TRBV20-1	TRBJ2-1	CSAPGGGGGDEQFF